These 2 T cell receptor beta chains share one sample of origin, sequenced in a study of T-cell memory formation after mild COVID-19. TCRdb passed the 5' RACE reads through MiXCR, listing each CDR3 protein once. The table records hundreds of thousands of distinct CDR3 sequences, roughly 20% of them present only once. Sequencing was carried out using PBMCs or a T cell subset sorted from them (not recorded which). The receptors were gathered from an adult woman who had mild COVID-19 (a few samples of this study predate the infection). Cell type and time point are not known.

This clonotype was observed at least ten times. The V and J genes are TRBV20-1 and TRBJ1-1; weak D call: TRBD1 (5 bases). Germline V CDR1 and CDR2: DFQATT, SNEGSKA (reference sequence). The CDR3 runs to 14 residues. Between the trimmed V and J ends, which lost 3 bases and 1 base, there was a span of 12 bases. CDR3 sequence reads: CSARGVPPNTEAFF. CDR3 DNA: TGCAGTGCTAGGGGGGTACCACCGAACACTGAAGCTTTCTTT.

In this sample, this clonotype turned up many times. This chain links TRBV7-2 with TRBJ2-5; D is unclear. The CDR3 has 12 residues. Trimming took 0 bases from V and 4 from J, leaving 3 bases between them. Germline-derived CDR1 and CDR2 are SGHTA and FQGNSA. The CDR3 sequence is CASSLARETQYF. The DNA for the CDR3 is TGTGCCAGCAGCTTAGCGCGAGAGACCCAGTACTTC.